This TCR beta chain originates from a study of cytotoxic CD8 clonotypes in ibrutinib-treated CLL. In the study overall: Partial responses numbered around 24 and complete responses 2; after a median around 74 months, roughly 14 stayed remitted and approximately twelve progressed.

V lost 9 bases and J 5 bases, leaving 21 bases between the germline ends. Germline values: CDR1 SEHNR, CDR2 FQNEAQ (reference sequence). The CDR3 runs 15 residues. The method was immunoSEQ multiplex PCR; TCRdb's version includes in-frame clones alone and lacks a portion of them. The sample yields over 200,000 clones, 79% seen once. General study findings and limits: Clonality grew at ibrutinib response; at progression, it decreased back toward baseline.

In regard to this clone: Its antigen is as yet unknown.

The sample here was PBMCs, taken after 12 months of ibrutinib treatment. The J gene is TRBJ2-3, the V gene TRBV7-9; D may correspond to TRBD1 or TRBD2 (5 bases each). This TCR came from a human donor with chronic lymphocytic leukemia. The CDR3, as DNA: TGTGCCAGTCACCTGTCTGGGGGAGACGGAGATACGCAGTATTTT. Its translation: CASHLSGGDGDTQYF.